This paragraph reports one T cell receptor (beta chain). Which antigen it targets is not known. Base qualities are not at hand, and no much larger clone is one base apart. This sample was included in a study of patients and donors after allogeneic stem cell transplantation (dated by TCRdb to about 2020). CDR1 LGHDT and CDR2 YNNKEL are derived from the germline V gene (reference sequence). The CDR3 spans 16 residues, from the cysteine through the phenylalanine. Left in the record is the CDR3 DNA by itself, 48 bases read in frame from the first base. At the junction V is shortened by 0 bases and J by 5 bases; bases outside the gene matches: 6. Library creation used RT-PCR. Sequenced on a NextSeq 550. TCRdb redid the processing of the public reads, applying fastp at Q25 and MiXCR, and retained in-frame beta chains. Rows merge per CDR3 protein into single entries with the most common DNA and genes. This sample gives about 200,000 distinct CDR3 sequences in total; 41% of them show up just once. The ten most abundant clones make up 33% of the sample.

Specimen: blood, either unsorted or a sorted T cell fraction (not recorded which). This sequence uses TRBV3-1 and TRBJ2-5, with 10 bases in between that match TRBD2. This receptor was taken from a human donor who was either an allogeneic HSCT recipient or a stem cell or donor lymphocyte infusion donor (not recorded which). It is not recorded whose cells these are; they may come from a transplant donor. The DNA sequence is TGTGCCAGCAGCCAAGATTTCCTAGCGGGAGATGAGACCCAGTACTTC. It translates to CASSQDFLAGDETQYF.